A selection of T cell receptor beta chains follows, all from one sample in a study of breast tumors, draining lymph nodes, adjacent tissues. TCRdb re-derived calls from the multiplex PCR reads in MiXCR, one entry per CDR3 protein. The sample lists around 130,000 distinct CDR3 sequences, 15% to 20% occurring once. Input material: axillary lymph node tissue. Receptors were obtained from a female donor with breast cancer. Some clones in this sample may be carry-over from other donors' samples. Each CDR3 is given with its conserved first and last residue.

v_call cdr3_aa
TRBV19 CASRQGGTDTQYF
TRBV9 CASSVDLGREETQYF
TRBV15 CATRGQAISSPLHF
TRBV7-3 CASSLYNNEQFF
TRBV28 CASSPPLQSSYNEQFF
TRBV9 CASSARQAHTDTQYF
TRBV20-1 CSASKSSEKLFF
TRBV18 CASSPGANYEQYF
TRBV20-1 CSASLEVGYTF
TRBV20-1 CSAREPRGGTYNEQFF
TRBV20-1 CSASEGAGFGAFF
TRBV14 CASSSGIRDIQYF
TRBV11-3 CASSGAGAYNEQFF
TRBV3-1 CASSPGTGGSNSPLHF
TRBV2 CASSDLEVGGYTF
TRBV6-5 CASFSGTGVREQYF
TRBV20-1 CSARDGRNTEAFF
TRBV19 CASTQGAGYNSPLHF
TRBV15 CATGSPRGVGYGYTF
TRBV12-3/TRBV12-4 CASSSGTTGELFF
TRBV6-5 CASSFSYPRGTHSPLHF
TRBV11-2 CASSQNGPSGAYYEQYF
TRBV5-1 CASSSINEQFF
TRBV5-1 CASSLDRREQYF
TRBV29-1 CSVFSGINYGYTF
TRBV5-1 CASSLSRAGTDTQYF
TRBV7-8 CASSSGLEIAKNIQYF
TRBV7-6 CASSSHRVRSRDDTQYF
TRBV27 CASSLYVVPSSYNEQFF
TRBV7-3 CASSLGQSNEQFF
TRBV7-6 CASRGGSEKLFF
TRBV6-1 CAEGSQDTQYF
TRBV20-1 CSARDHGRGFSNEQLF
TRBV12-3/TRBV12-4 CASNLAGGQLETQYF
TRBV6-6 CASSASGSGYEQYF
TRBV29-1 CSVQFSIQETQYF
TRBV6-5 CASSYRGRSTDTQYF
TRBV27 CASALSATNEKLFF
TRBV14 CASSQVWPASYNEQFF
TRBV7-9 CASSLTMDEQFF
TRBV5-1 CASSLVEITDTQYF
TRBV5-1 CASSLAGTSGSYEQYF
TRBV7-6 CASSPGRRTGRATYEQYF
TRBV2 CASIPRTSGGNEQFF
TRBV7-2 CASSPRVSAGPQETQYF
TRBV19 CASSMIGGPNTGELFF
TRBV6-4 CASRSSGEDVYGYTF
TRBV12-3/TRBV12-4 CASSFLGDGELFF
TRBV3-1 CASSYRDRGRLGYTF
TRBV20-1 CSARRPRGVATNEKLFF
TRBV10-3 CAITPGLAGEGEQFF
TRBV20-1 CSAPDRRRSNEQYF
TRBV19 CASSPGGGWGQFF
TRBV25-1 CASYRENTGELFF
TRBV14 CASSQGPTEKLFF
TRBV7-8 CASSLRTSGENEQFF
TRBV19 CASSIASNQPQHF
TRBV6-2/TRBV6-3 CASSGFSGKSYNEQFF
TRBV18 CASSPGGDEQYF